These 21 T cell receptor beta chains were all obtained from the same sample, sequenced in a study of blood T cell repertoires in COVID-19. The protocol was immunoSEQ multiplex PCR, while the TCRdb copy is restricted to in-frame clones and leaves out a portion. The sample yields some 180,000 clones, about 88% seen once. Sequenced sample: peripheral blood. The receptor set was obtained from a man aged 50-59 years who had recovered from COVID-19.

The CDR3 nucleotides read TGCGCCAGCAGCTTGGCGGAGACCCAGTACTTC. Translated, it gives CASSLAETQYF. The chain is built from TRBV5-1 and TRBJ2-5; D gene unclear. The CDR3 totals 11 residues. Trimming left V 0 bases short and J 5 bases short, with 2 bases between. Germline V gives CDR1 SGHRS, CDR2 YFSETQ.

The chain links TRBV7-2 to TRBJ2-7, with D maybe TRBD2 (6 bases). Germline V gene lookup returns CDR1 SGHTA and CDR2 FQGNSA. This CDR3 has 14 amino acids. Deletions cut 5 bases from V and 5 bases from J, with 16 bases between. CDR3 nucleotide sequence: TGTGCCAGCAGCCACATGACTAGATTCGACGAGCAGTACTTC. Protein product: CASSHMTRFDEQYF. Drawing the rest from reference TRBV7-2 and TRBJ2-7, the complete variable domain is GAGVSQSPSNKVTEKGKDVELRCDPISGHTALYWYRQSLGQGLEFLIYFQGNSAPDKSGLPSDRFSAERTGGSVSTLTIQRTQQEDSAVYLCASSHMTRFDEQYFGPGTRLTVT.

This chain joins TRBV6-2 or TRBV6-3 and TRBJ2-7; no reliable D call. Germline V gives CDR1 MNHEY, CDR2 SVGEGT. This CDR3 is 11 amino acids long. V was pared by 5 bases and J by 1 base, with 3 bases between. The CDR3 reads CASSQSYEQYF. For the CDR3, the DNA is TGTGCCAGCAGTCAGTCCTACGAGCAGTACTTC.

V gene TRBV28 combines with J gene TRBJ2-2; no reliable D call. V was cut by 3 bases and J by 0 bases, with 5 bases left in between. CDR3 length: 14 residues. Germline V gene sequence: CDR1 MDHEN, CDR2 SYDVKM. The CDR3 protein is CASSFRPNTGELFF. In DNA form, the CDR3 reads TGTGCCAGCAGTTTCCGTCCGAACACCGGGGAGCTGTTTTTT.

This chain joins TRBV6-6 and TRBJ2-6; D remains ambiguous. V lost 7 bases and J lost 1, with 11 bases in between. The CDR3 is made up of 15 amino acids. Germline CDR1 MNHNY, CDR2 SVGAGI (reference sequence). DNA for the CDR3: TGTGCCAGCACCCCACCGGGTTCTGGGGCCAACGTCCTGACTTTC. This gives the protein CASTPPGSGANVLTF.

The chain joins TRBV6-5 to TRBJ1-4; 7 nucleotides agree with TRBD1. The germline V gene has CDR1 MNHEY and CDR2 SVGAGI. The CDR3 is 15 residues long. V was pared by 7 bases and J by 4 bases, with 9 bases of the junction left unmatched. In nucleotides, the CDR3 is TGTGCCAGCATTTCTTGGGGACAGAATAATGAAAAACTGTTTTTT. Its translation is CASISWGQNNEKLFF.

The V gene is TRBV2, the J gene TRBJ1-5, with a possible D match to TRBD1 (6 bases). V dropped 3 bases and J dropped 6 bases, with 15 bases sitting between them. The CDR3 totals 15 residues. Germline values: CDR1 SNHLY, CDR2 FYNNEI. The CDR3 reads CASSEFRGSSQPQHF. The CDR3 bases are TGTGCCAGCAGTGAGTTCAGGGGCAGTAGTCAGCCCCAGCATTTT.

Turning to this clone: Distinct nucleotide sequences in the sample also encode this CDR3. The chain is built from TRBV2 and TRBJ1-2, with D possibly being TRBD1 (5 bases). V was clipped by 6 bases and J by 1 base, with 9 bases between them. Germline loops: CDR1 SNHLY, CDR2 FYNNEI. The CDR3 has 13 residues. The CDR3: CASSRQGNYGYTF. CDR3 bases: TGTGCCAGCAGCCGGCAGGGTAACTATGGCTACACCTTC.

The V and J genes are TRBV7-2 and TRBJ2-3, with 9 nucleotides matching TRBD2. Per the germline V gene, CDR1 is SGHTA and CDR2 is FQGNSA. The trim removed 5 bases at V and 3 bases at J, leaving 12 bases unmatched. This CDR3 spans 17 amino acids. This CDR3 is CASSLLPGGRATDTQYF. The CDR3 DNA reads TGTGCCAGCAGCCTACTCCCCGGCGGGAGGGCTACAGATACGCAGTATTTT.

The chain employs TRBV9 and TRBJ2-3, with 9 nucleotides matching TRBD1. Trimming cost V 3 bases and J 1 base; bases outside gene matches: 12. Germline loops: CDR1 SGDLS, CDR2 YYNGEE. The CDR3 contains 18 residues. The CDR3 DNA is TGTGCCAGCAGCGCCAACTCACAGGGGGCATTTCGCACAGATACGCAGTATTTT. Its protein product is CASSANSQGAFRTDTQYF.

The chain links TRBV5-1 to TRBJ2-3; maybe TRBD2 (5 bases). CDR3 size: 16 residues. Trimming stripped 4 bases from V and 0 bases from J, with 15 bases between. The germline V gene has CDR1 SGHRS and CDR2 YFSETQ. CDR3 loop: CASSLSGSSSTDTQYF. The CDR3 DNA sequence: TGCGCCAGCAGCCTCAGCGGTTCCTCTAGCACAGATACGCAGTATTTT.

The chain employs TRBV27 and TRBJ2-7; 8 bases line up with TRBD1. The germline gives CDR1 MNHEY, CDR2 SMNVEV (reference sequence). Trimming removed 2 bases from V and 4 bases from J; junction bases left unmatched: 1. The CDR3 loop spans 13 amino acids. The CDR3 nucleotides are TGTGCCAGCAGTTTACAGGGGGCGTACGAGCAGTACTTC. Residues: CASSLQGAYEQYF.

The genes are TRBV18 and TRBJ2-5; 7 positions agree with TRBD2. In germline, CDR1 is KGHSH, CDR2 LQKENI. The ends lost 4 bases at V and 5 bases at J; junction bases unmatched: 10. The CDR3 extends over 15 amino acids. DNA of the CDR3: TGTGCCAGCTCACTACGCATCCAGGGAGGGGAGACCCAGTACTTC. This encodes CASSLRIQGGETQYF.

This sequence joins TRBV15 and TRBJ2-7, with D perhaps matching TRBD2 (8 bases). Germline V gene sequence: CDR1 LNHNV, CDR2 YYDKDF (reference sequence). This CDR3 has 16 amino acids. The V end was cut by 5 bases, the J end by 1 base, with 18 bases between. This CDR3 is CATSVPGGGRSYEQYF. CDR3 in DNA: TGTGCCACCAGCGTCCCGGGAGGGGGCAGATCCTACGAGCAGTACTTC.

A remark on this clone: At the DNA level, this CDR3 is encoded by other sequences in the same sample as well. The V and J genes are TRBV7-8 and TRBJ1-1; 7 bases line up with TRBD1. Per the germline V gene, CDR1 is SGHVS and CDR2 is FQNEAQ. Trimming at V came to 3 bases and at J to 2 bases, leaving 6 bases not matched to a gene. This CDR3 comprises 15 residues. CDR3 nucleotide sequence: TGTGCCAGCAGCTTCTCGGGACAGCTTAACACTGAAGCTTTCTTT. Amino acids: CASSFSGQLNTEAFF. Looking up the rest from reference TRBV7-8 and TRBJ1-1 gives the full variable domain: GAGVSQSPRYKVAKRGQDVALRCDPISGHVSLFWYQQALGQGPEFLTYFQNEAQLDKSGLPSDRFFAERPEGSVSTLKIQRTQQEDSAVYLCASSFSGQLNTEAFFGQGTRLTVV.

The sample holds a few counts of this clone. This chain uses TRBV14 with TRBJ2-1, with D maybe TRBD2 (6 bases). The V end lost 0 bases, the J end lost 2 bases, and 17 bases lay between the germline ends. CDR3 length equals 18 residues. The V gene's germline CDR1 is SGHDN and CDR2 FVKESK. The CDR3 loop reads CASSQDLGGQITYNEQFF. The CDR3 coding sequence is TGTGCCAGCAGCCAAGATTTGGGGGGTCAGATAACCTACAATGAGCAGTTCTTC.

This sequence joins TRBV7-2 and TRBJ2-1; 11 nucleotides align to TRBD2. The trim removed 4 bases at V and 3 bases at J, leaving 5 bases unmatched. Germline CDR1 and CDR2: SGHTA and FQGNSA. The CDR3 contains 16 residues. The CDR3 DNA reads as TGTGCCAGCAGCTCTCGACTAGCGGGGTACTACAATGAGCAGTTCTTC. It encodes CASSSRLAGYYNEQFF.

CDR3 amino acids: CASSPREGLTDTQYF. In DNA form, the CDR3 reads TGTGCCAGCAGCCCCCGGGAGGGCCTCACAGATACGCAGTATTTT. The gene calls are TRBV7-2 and TRBJ2-3, with TRBD2 matching 8 bases. Trimming took 5 bases from V and 2 from J; bases not matched to a gene: 6. This CDR3 spans 15 amino acids. Germline V gene lookup returns CDR1 SGHTA and CDR2 FQGNSA.

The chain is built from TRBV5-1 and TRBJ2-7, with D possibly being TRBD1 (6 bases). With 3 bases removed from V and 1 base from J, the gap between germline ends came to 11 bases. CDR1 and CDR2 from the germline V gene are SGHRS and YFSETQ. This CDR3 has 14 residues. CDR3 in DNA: TGCGCCAGCAGCTCGATGACAGGATCCTACGAGCAGTACTTC. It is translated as CASSSMTGSYEQYF.

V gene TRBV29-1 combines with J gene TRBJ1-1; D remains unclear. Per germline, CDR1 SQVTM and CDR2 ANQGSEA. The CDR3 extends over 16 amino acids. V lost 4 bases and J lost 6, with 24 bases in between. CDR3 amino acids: CSVGFEGLLLSAEAFF. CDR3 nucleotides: TGCAGCGTTGGTTTTGAGGGTCTTCTATTATCGGCTGAAGCTTTCTTT.

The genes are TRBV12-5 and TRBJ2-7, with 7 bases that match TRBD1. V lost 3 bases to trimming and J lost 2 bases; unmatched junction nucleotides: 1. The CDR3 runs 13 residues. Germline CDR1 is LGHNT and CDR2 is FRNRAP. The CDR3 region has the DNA TGTGCTAGTGGTTTTCAGGGGGCCTACGAGCAGTACTTC. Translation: CASGFQGAYEQYF.